These 11 T cell receptor beta chains originate from one sample sequenced in a study of cytomegalovirus exposure and HLA in healthy donors. Use of 60 Vbeta and 13 Jbeta primers characterized the PCR. TCRdb keeps only in-frame clones here, not all; method: immunoSEQ multiplex PCR. The data show over 150,000 clones, with around 83% seen just once and around 2.6% held by the top ten. The sequencing input was PBMCs. These receptors were obtained from a young man in good health and CMV-seropositive.

This clone was seen more than once but under ten times. This sequence joins TRBV10-3 and TRBJ1-1; possibly TRBD1 for D (5 bases). The CDR3 totals 13 residues. Trimming took 1 base from V and 5 from J, leaving 8 bases between them. Germline V gene sequence: CDR1 ENHRY, CDR2 SYGVKD. CDR3: CAISEWEGTEAFF. The CDR3 nucleotides are TGTGCCATCAGTGAGTGGGAGGGGACTGAAGCTTTCTTT.

DNA for the CDR3: TGTGCCAGCACGCCTACCGGACAGAACTATGGCTACACCTTC. As protein: CASTPTGQNYGYTF. This sequence joins TRBV5-8 and TRBJ1-2; the D gene is possibly TRBD1 (6 bases). The CDR3 loop spans 14 amino acids. V lost 6 bases and J lost 2, with 14 bases in between. In germline, CDR1 is SGHTS, CDR2 YDEGEE.

The chain combines TRBV9 with TRBJ2-1, with TRBD2 matching 12 bases. This CDR3 has 18 residues. The V gene's germline CDR1 is SGDLS and CDR2 YYNGEE. V shed 0 bases and J 6 bases; nucleotides not matched to a gene: 10. CDR3 nucleotide sequence: TGTGCCAGCAGCGTAGTAGCGACTAGCGGGAGCGCGGGCAATGAGCAGTTCTTC. It translates to CASSVVATSGSAGNEQFF.

This chain connects TRBV9 to TRBJ2-3, with 8 bases that match TRBD1. V was clipped by 3 bases and J by 2 bases; unmatched bases: 5. Germline V gene sequence: CDR1 SGDLS, CDR2 YYNGEE. The CDR3 length is 15 residues. CDR3 DNA sequence: TGTGCCAGCAGCGCACTGGACAGGGTCACAGATACGCAGTATTTT. The encoded protein is CASSALDRVTDTQYF.

The gene calls are TRBV18 and TRBJ1-1, with D hard to call. CDR3 length: 12 amino acids. Trimming left V 11 bases short and J 1 base short, with 11 bases between. Germline V gene data show CDR1 as KGHSH and CDR2 as LQKENI. CDR3 in amino acids: CASRPGNTEAFF. CDR3 coding DNA: TGTGCCTCCCGACCGGGGAACACTGAAGCTTTCTTT. The full variable domain, in which reference TRBV18 and TRBJ1-1 provide the parts outside the CDR3, is NAGVMQNPRHLVRRRGQEARLRCSPMKGHSHVYWYRQLPEEGLKFMVYLQKENIIDESGMPKERFSAEFPKEGPSILRIQQVVRGDSAAYFCASRPGNTEAFFGQGTRLTVV.

This chain uses TRBV11-3 with TRBJ1-2; D remains ambiguous. Germline V gene sequence: CDR1 SGHNT, CDR2 YENEEA. V was pared by 3 bases and J by 1 base, with 9 bases between. The CDR3 contains 14 residues. Here the CDR3 reads CASSFGASNYGYTF. The CDR3 nucleotides are TGTGCCAGCAGCTTTGGAGCTAGTAACTATGGCTACACCTTC.

Details on this clone: The junction departs from germline at one end; a sequencing error may be responsible. The genes are TRBV7-9 and TRBJ2-2, with TRBD1 as a possible D gene (5 bases). This CDR3 has 15 residues. The germline V gene has CDR1 SEHNR and CDR2 FQNEAQ (reference sequence). CDR3 protein: CSSSFSLGVLGELFF. The CDR3 bases are TGTTCCAGCAGCTTCTCGTTAGGGGTTCTCGGGGAGCTGTTTTTT.

This chain connects TRBV4-3 to TRBJ2-3; D possibly corresponds to TRBD2 (5 bases). V lost 0 bases to trimming and J lost 6 bases, with 16 bases between them. This CDR3 region has 16 residues. Germline values: CDR1 LGHNA, CDR2 YSLEER. In DNA, the CDR3 is TGCGCCAGCAGCCAAGAGGGCGGAGGAGCTGCGGATACGCAGTATTTT. This gives the protein CASSQEGGGAADTQYF.

The chain uses TRBV6-1 and TRBJ1-1, with D tentatively TRBD1 (5 bases). This CDR3 has 13 residues. Germline CDR1 MNHNS, CDR2 SASEGT. Trimming stripped 7 bases from V and 5 bases from J, with 14 bases between. The CDR3 region has the DNA TGTGCCAGCAATATCCCGGGGGGAACTGAAGCTTTCTTT. It yields the protein CASNIPGGTEAFF.

The chain couples TRBV19 to TRBJ1-1; the match to TRBD1 covers 7 bases. This CDR3 comprises 13 residues. V was pared by 6 bases and J by 1 base, with 2 bases of the junction left unmatched. Germline V CDR1 and CDR2: LNHDA, SQIVND (reference sequence). The CDR3 loop reads CASRTGSNTEAFF. Written as DNA, the CDR3 is TGTGCCAGTAGGACAGGGTCGAACACTGAAGCTTTCTTT.

The chain links TRBV5-4 to TRBJ1-1; D perhaps matches TRBD1 (5 bases). The germline V and J ends were trimmed by 0 bases and 1 base, with 13 bases remaining between them. The germline V gene encodes CDR1 SGHNT and CDR2 YYREEE (reference sequence). The CDR3 contains 16 residues. The CDR3 bases are TGTGCCAGCAGCTTGGAGGGGCAGGGAGGGAACACTGAAGCTTTCTTT. It translates to CASSLEGQGGNTEAFF. The whole variable domain, filled in from reference TRBV5-4 and TRBJ1-1, reads ETGVTQSPTHLIKTRGQQVTLRCSSQSGHNTVSWYQQALGQGPQFIFQYYREEENGRGNFPPRFSGLQFPNYSSELNVNALELDDSALYLCASSLEGQGGNTEAFFGQGTRLTVV.